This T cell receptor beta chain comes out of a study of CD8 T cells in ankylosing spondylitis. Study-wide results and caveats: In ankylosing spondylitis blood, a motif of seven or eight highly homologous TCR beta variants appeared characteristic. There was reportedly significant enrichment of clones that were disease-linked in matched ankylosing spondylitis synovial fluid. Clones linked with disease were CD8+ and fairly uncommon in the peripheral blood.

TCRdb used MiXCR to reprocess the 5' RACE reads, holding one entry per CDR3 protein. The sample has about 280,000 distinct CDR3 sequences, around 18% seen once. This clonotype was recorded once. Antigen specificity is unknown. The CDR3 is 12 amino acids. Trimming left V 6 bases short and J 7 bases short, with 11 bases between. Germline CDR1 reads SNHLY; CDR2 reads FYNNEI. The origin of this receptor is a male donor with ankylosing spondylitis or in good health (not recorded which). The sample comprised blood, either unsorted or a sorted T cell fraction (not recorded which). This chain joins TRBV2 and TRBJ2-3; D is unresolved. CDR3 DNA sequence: TGTGCCAGCAGAGCTTCGACGAATACGCAGTATTTT. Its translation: CASRASTNTQYF.